This passage covers 12 T cell receptor beta chains from one sample sequenced in a study of T cells in Graves' hyperthyroidism and ophthalmopathy. TCR beta CDR3 regions were amplified from RNA transcripts. Using the HTBI primer set, a first-round RT-PCR was run on the TCR CDR3. One entry per CDR3 protein, called by TCRdb with MiXCR from the multiplex PCR reads. The sample consists of about 130,000 distinct CDR3 sequences, approximately 20% of them appearing once. The source material was blood. Every receptor here comes from a woman between 45 and 60 years old with Graves' hyperthyroidism that later progressed to Graves' ophthalmopathy.

This clonotype was counted a few times. The chain employs TRBV6-6 and TRBJ1-6, with a weak D call TRBD1 (5 bases). Germline V gene lookup returns CDR1 MNHNY and CDR2 SVGAGI (reference sequence). The CDR3 spans 15 residues. V lost 0 bases to trimming and J lost 6 bases, with 9 bases between them. Here the CDR3 reads CASSYSGGSNSPLHF. The CDR3 coding sequence is TGTGCCAGCAGTTACTCGGGGGGGTCTAATTCACCCCTCCACTTT.

The V and J genes are TRBV20-1 and TRBJ1-4; no clear D. The V end lost 4 bases, the J end lost 3 bases, and 9 bases lay between the germline ends. Germline CDR1 is DFQATT and CDR2 is SNEGSKA (reference sequence). The CDR3 is made up of 13 amino acids. DNA of the CDR3: TGCAGTGCTAAGACAATCGCTAATGAAAAACTGTTTTTT. This gives the protein CSAKTIANEKLFF.

This clonotype turned up a few times. An end of the junction differs from the germline gene, which may be a read error. The rearrangement links TRBV29-1 to TRBJ1-4, with 7 bases that match TRBD1. Germline loops: CDR1 SQVTM, CDR2 ANQGSEA. The length of the CDR3 is 15 residues. CDR3 sequence (DNA): TGCAGCGTCGGAACAGGGGACCCAACTAATGAAAAACTGTCTTTT. The encoded protein is CSVGTGDPTNEKLSF.

This clonotype was recorded many times. The chain is built from TRBV30 and TRBJ1-5, with 7 bases that match TRBD1. V lost 2 bases and J lost 4; bases outside the gene matches: 2. CDR3 length equals 13 residues. The V gene's germline CDR1 is GTSNPN and CDR2 SVGIG (reference sequence). DNA of the CDR3: TGTGCCTGGAGTACGACAGGGAATCAGCCCCAGCATTTT. Its protein product is CAWSTTGNQPQHF.

This clonotype was counted at least ten times. The chain links TRBV11-2 to TRBJ2-3, with D possibly being TRBD1 or TRBD2 (5 bases each). Deletions cut 5 bases from V and 2 bases from J, with 11 bases between. Germline V gene data show CDR1 as SGHAT and CDR2 as FQNNGV. This CDR3 comprises 14 residues. In DNA, the CDR3 is TGTGCCAGCAGCCAACGGGACCACACAGATACGCAGTATTTT. Its translation: CASSQRDHTDTQYF. Together with reference TRBV11-2 and TRBJ2-3, the CDR3 gives the full variable domain: EAGVAQSPRYKIIEKRQSVAFWCNPISGHATLYWYQQILGQGPKLLIQFQNNGVVDDSQLPKDRFSAERLKGVDSTLKIQPAKLEDSAVYLCASSQRDHTDTQYFGPGTRLTVL.

The rearrangement joins TRBV29-1 to TRBJ2-1; the D is unclear. The CDR3 extends over 14 amino acids. With 1 base removed from V and 1 base from J, the gap between germline ends came to 8 bases. Germline CDR1 and CDR2: SQVTM and ANQGSEA. CDR3 coding DNA: TGCAGCGTTGAAGGTGGAGAGTCCTACAATGAGCAGTTCTTC. Protein: CSVEGGESYNEQFF.

The V gene is TRBV29-1, the J gene TRBJ1-2; tentative D call: TRBD1 (5 bases). Germline V CDR1 and CDR2: SQVTM, ANQGSEA. With 3 bases removed from V and 6 bases from J, the gap between germline ends came to 11 bases. This CDR3 region has 12 residues. The CDR3 sequence is CSVEDGAHGYTF. The DNA for the CDR3 is TGCAGCGTTGAGGATGGGGCTCATGGCTACACCTTC.

About this clonotype itself: The germline gene is not matched at one end of the junction; a read error may be the cause. This chain uses TRBV19 with TRBJ2-1; 9 bases line up with TRBD1. The V gene's germline CDR1 is LNHDA and CDR2 SQIVND (reference sequence). This CDR3 has 15 residues. The DNA of the CDR3 is TGTGCCAGTAGTATCGGACAGGGGTACTACAATGAGCAGCTCTTC. This sequence encodes CASSIGQGYYNEQLF.

This clonotype was counted ten times or more. In nucleotides, the CDR3 is TGCGCCAGCAGCCAAGAATCCGGAACAACTAGAGCTCGGAGAGAAAAACTGTTTTTT. It translates to CASSQESGTTRARREKLFF. The chain combines TRBV4-1 with TRBJ1-4; D is uncertain. The CDR3 loop spans 19 amino acids. Trimming removed 0 bases at V and 8 bases at J, with 25 bases between. Germline CDR1 is MGHRA and CDR2 is YSYEKL.

The V and J genes are TRBV12-3 or TRBV12-4 and TRBJ1-1; D gene ambiguous. Trimming stripped 7 bases from V and 0 bases from J, with 9 bases between. The CDR3 runs to 13 residues. The CDR3 reads CASTPEVNTEAFF. For the CDR3, the DNA is TGTGCCAGCACCCCGGAGGTGAACACTGAAGCTTTCTTT.

This clonotype occurred many times. The genes are TRBV12-3 or TRBV12-4 and TRBJ2-1; TRBD2 aligns across 12 bases. V was clipped by 0 bases and J by 12 bases; unmatched bases: 9. This CDR3 is 16 amino acids long. CDR3 residues: CASSLAGRLAGGRQFF. In DNA, the CDR3 is TGTGCCAGCAGTTTAGCAGGGCGGCTAGCGGGAGGGCGGCAGTTCTTC.

This clonotype was seen repeatedly, ten times or more. The V gene is TRBV7-9, the J gene TRBJ1-1; no clear D. V was shortened by 3 bases and J by 1 base, with 6 bases between the two germline ends. The length of the CDR3 is 13 residues. Per germline, CDR1 SEHNR and CDR2 FQNEAQ (reference sequence). The CDR3 spells CASSFGRNTEAFF. The CDR3 nucleotides are TGTGCCAGCAGCTTTGGTAGGAACACTGAAGCTTTCTTT.